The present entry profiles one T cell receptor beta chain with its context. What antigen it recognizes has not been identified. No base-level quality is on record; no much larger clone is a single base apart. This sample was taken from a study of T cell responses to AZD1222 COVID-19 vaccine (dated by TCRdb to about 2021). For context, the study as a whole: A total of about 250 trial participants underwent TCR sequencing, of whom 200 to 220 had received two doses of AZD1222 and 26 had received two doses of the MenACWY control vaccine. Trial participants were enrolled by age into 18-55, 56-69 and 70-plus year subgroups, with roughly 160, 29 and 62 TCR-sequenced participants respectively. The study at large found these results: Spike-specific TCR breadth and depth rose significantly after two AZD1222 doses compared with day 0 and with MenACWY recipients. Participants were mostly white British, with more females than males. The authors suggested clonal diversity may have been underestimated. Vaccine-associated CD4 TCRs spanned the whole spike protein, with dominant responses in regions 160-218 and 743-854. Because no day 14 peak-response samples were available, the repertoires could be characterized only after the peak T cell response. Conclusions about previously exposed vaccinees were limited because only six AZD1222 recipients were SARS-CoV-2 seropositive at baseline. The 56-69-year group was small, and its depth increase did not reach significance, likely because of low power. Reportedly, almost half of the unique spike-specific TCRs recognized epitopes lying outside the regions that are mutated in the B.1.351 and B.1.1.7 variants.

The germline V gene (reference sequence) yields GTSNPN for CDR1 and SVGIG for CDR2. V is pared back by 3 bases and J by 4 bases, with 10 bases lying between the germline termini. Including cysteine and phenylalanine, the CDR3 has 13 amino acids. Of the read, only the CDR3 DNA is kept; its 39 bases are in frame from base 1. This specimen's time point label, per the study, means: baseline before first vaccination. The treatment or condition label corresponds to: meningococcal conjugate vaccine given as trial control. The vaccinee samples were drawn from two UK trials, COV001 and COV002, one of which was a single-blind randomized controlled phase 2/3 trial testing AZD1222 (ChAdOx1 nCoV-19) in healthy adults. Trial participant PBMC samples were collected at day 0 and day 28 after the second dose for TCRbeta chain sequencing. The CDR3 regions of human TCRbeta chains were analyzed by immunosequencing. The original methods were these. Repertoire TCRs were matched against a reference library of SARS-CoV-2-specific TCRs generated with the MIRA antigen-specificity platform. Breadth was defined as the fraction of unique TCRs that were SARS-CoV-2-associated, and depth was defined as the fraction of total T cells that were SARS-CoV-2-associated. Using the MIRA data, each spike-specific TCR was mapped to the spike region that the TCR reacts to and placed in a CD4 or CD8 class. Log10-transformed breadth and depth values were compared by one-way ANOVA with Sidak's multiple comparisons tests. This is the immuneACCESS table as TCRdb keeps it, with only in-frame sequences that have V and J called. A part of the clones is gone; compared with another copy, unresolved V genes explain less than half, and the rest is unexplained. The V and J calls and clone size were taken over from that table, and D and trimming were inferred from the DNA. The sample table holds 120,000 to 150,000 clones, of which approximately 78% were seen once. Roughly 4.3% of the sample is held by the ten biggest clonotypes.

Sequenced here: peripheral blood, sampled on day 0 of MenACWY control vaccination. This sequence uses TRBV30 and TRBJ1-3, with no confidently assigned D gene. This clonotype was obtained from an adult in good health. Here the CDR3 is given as CAWSFREGNTIYF. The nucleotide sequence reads TGTGCCTGGAGCTTTCGAGAAGGAAACACCATATATTTT.